Below, 3 T cell receptor beta chains from the same sample are listed, as sequenced in a study of cytomegalovirus exposure and HLA in healthy donors. PCR used 60 Vbeta primers and 13 Jbeta primers. Here immunoSEQ multiplex PCR was the method, and the copy in TCRdb shows in-frame clones only, minus some. Among 150,000 or so clones, about three quarters were seen once, and the ten largest hold roughly a tenth. Sequences were obtained from PBMCs. The source is a man aged 30-40 years in good health and CMV-seropositive.

The chain recombines TRBV5-1 with TRBJ2-7; TRBD1 agrees at 10 bases. Germline loops: CDR1 SGHRS, CDR2 YFSETQ. V was clipped by 5 bases and J by 7 bases; unmatched bases: 9. There are 14 residues in the CDR3. The CDR3 DNA reads as TGCGCCAGCAGTCAGGGACAGGGGACGAGGGAGCAGTACTTC. This translates into CASSQGQGTREQYF.

V is TRBV18 and J is TRBJ2-1, with 12 bases fitting TRBD2. Unmatched junction bases numbered 4, after V lost 6 bases and J lost 1 base. CDR3 length equals 16 residues. Germline CDR1 is KGHSH and CDR2 is LQKENI. CDR3 residues: CASSPTSGGSYNEQFF. In DNA form, the CDR3 reads TGTGCCAGCTCCCCGACTAGCGGGGGATCCTACAATGAGCAGTTCTTC.

This clone appeared once. The rearrangement joins TRBV4-3 to TRBJ1-6; maybe TRBD1 (5 bases). Germline values: CDR1 LGHNA, CDR2 YSLEER. The CDR3 length is 18 residues. The V and J ends lost 0 bases and 8 bases respectively, with 20 bases between them. CDR3 region: CASSQDVPSGGIHSPLHF. The CDR3 DNA follows: TGCGCCAGCAGCCAAGACGTACCCTCGGGGGGAATACATTCACCCCTCCACTTT.